This is a list of T cell receptor beta chains from one sample in a study of read filtering for tumor transcriptome and immune sequencing. TCRdb processed the reads anew with MiXCR; each CDR3 protein has one entry. The data show approximately 6,100 distinct CDR3 sequences, around a quarter seen once. The sample was a population of CD138-negative cells sorted from bone marrow. The receptor set was obtained from a donor aged 40 or over with multiple myeloma. CDR3s include the opening cysteine and the closing phenylalanine or tryptophan.

V,CDR3
TRBV10-3,CAISETPNTGELFF
TRBV4-2,CASSMGQDTGELFF
TRBV12-3/TRBV12-4,CASTDWIDTQYF
TRBV9,CASRVGCGSQPQHF
TRBV9,CASSSWTNAHYGYTF
TRBV4-2,CASSSGASTDTQYF
TRBV20-1,CSARTSGGFYEQYF
TRBV6-6,CASGTWDREKLFF
TRBV7-9,CASSLGGGWTEAFF
TRBV6-5,CASRTQAGVTDTQYF
TRBV29-1,CSVEDLQGGWQETQYF
TRBV5-1,CASSLGVGQSSQETQFF
TRBV20-1,CSARWDGELFF
TRBV5-1,CASTKRGEVYNEQFF
TRBV6-2/TRBV6-3,CASRHQSTDTQYF
TRBV29-1,CSVKDTEAYF
TRBV7-2,CASSRGQGASFSYNEQFF
TRBV7-9,CASSRRTGGGNTEASF
TRBV11-1,CASSFQTGEAYEQYF
TRBV4-1,CASSFTGTGGTEAFF
TRBV30,CAWSGTFLGANVLTF
TRBV6-1,CASSVERARTAFF
TRBV7-2,CSSSSSEWKLHNEQFF
TRBV19,CASATWGSSGADVLTF
TRBV6-2/TRBV6-3,CASSYWGGYLSNEQFF